This TCR beta chain was sequenced during a study of blood T cell repertoires in COVID-19. Overall study: Researchers got acute and convalescent COVID-19 samples from the United States, Italy and Spain. PBMCs, B-cell-depleted T cells, or T cells were the source of the cDNA or gDNA that made up the material.

CDR1 is SGHAT, CDR2 FQNNGV, per germline. The CDR3 length is 15 residues. Trimming removed 5 bases from V and 6 bases from J, with 14 bases in between. Under the authors' procedure: Amplification with reference gene primers provided the estimates of nucleated cell counts. Method: immunoSEQ multiplex PCR; TCRdb's copy keeps in-frame clones and lacks some. V, J and clone size were drawn from that table, and D and trimming were deduced from the DNA. The top ten clones hold 7.2% of a sample with approximately 150,000 clones, roughly 82% of them seen once. The chain uses TRBV11-2 and TRBJ1-6; D not resolved. Material for sequencing was peripheral blood. The source is a woman aged 45 to 65 in a cohort sampled during active or convalescent COVID-19. The CDR3 DNA is TGTGCCAGCAGCAAAAACAGTGCTGTTAATTCACCCCTCCACTTT. This translates into CASSKNSAVNSPLHF.